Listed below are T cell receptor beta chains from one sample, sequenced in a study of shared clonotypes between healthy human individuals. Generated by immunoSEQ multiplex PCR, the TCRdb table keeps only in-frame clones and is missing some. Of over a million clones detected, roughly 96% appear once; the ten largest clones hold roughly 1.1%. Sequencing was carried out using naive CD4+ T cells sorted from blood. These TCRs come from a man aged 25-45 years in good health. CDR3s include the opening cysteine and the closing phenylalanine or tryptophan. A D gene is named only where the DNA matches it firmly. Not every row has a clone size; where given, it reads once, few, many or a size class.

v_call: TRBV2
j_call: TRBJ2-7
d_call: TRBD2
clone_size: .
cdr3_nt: TGTGCCAGCAGTGAAACTAGCGGGAGCATCTACGAGCAGTACTTC
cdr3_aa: CASSETSGSIYEQYF

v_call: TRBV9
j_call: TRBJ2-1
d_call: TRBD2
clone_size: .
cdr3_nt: TGTGCCAGCAGCCTAACTAGCGGGTTATACAATGAGCAGTTCTTC
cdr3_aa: CASSLTSGLYNEQFF

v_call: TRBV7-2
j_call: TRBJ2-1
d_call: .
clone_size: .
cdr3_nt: TGTGCCAGCAGCTTGGTCCGCAATGAGCAGTTCTTC
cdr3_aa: CASSLVRNEQFF

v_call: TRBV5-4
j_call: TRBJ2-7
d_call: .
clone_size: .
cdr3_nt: TGTGCCAGCAGCTTCGGTTCTAGTGCCTCCTACGAGCAGTACTTC
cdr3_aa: CASSFGSSASYEQYF

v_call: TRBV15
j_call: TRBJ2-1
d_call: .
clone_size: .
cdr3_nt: TGTGCCACCAGCAGAGATCTCAGCTCCTACAATGAGCAGTTCTTC
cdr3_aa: CATSRDLSSYNEQFF

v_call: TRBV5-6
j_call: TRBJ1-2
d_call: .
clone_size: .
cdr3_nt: TGTGCCAGCAGCTTGGGGCGCCGGCGATCCTATGGCTACACCTTC
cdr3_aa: CASSLGRRRSYGYTF

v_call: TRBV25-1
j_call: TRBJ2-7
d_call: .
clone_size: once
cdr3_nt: TGTGCCAGCGGAGGGAGTTTCCACGAGCAGTACTTC
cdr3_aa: CASGGSFHEQYF

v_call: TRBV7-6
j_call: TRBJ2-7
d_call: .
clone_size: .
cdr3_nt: TGTGCCAGCAGCTATAGCGGTTCCTACGAGCAGTACTTC
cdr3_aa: CASSYSGSYEQYF

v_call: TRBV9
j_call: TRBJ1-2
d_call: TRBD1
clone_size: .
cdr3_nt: TGTGCCAGCAGCTCGGGACAGGACATCTATGGCTACACCTTC
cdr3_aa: CASSSGQDIYGYTF

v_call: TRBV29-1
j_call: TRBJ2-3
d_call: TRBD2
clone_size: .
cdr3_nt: TGCAGCGTGGACCGACTAGCGGGGGATACGCAGTATTTT
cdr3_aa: CSVDRLAGDTQYF

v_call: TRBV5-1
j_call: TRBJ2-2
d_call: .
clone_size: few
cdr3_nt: TGCGCCAGCAGCTTCGGGACATCGAACACCGGGGAGCTGTTTTTT
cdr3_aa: CASSFGTSNTGELFF

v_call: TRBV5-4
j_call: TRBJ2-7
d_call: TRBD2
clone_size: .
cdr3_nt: TGTGCCAGCAGCAACAGCGGGAATACGTGGGAGCAGTACTTC
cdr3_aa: CASSNSGNTWEQYF

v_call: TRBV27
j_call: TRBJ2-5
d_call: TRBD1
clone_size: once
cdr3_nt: TGTGCCAGCAGTGCGTGGGACAGACACCAAGAGACCCAGTACTTC
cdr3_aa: CASSAWDRHQETQYF

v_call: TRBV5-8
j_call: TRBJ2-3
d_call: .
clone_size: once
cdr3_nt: TGTGCCAGCAGCTTGGATACGCAGTATTTT
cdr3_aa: CASSLDTQYF

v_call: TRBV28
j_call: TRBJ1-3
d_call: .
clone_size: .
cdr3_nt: TGTGCCAGCAGTTTAACGTCTGGAAACACCATATATTTT
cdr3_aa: CASSLTSGNTIYF

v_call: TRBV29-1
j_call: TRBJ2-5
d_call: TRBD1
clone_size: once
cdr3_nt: TGCAGCGTTGAGGGACAGGGGGCTGGGACCCAGTACTTC
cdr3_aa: CSVEGQGAGTQYF

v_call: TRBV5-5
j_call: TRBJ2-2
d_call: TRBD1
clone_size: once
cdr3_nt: TGTGCCAGCAGCTCCCGGACAGGGGGCTCAACGGTCGCCGGGGAGCTGTTTTTT
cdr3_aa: CASSSRTGGSTVAGELFF

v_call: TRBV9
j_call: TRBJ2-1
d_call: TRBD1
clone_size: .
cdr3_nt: TGTGCCAGCAGCGTAGCGACAGGGCTTACCTCCTACAATGAGCAGTTCTTC
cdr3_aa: CASSVATGLTSYNEQFF

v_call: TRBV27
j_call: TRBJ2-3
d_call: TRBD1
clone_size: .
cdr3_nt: TGTGCCAGCAGTTTATCGCAGGGGGTTGGCCTCAATACGCAGTATTTT
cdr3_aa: CASSLSQGVGLNTQYF

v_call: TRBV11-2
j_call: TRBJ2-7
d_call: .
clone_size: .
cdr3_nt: TGTGCCAGCAGCTTCGGACTCCCACCCACCTACGAGCAGTACTTC
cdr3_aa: CASSFGLPPTYEQYF

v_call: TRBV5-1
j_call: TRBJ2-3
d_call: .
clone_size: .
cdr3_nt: TGCGCCAGCAGCTTGGCGGGGGTAGATACGCAGTATTTT
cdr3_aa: CASSLAGVDTQYF

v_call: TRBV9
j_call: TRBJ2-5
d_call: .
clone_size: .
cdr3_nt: TGTGCCAGCAGCGTAGGGGGGACACAAGAGACCCAGTACTTC
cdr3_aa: CASSVGGTQETQYF

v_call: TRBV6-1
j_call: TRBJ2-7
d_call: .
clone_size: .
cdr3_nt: TGTGCCAGCAGGAGGGAATCTGGCGAGCAGTACTTC
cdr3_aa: CASRRESGEQYF

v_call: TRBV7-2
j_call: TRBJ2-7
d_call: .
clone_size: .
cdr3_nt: TGTGCCAGCTCCGAGTCTCTCCCCGAGCAGTACTTC
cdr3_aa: CASSESLPEQYF

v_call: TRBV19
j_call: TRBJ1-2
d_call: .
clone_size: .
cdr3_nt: TGTGCCAGTTTACAGGGCCTCGGGGGCTACACCTTC
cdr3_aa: CASLQGLGGYTF

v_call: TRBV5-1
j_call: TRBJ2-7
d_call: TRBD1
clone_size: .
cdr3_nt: TGCGCCAGCAGCCAAACGACAGGGGGAACCTACGAGCAGTACTTC
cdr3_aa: CASSQTTGGTYEQYF

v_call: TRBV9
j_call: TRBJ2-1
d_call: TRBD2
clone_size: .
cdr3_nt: TGTGCCAGCGGAGGACTAGCGGGAGTTGTCAACAATGAGCAGTTCTTC
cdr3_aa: CASGGLAGVVNNEQFF

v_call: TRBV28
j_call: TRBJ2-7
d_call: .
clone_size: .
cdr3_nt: TGTGCCAGCAGTGGGACTGGCCGCTTAAGCTACGAGCAGTACTTC
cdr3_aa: CASSGTGRLSYEQYF

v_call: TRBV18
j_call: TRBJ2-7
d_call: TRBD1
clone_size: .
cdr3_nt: TGTGCCAGCTCACCACCAGGGGCAGGGGGTTCCTACGAGCAGTACTTC
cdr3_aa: CASSPPGAGGSYEQYF

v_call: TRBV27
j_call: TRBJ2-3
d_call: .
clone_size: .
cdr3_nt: TGTGCCAGCAGTTTCGACGGACACAGGCTTCAAAGGGATACGCAGTATTTT
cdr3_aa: CASSFDGHRLQRDTQYF

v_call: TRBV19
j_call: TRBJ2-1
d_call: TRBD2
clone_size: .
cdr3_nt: TGTGCCAGTAGTATAGCTACGGTAGCGGGAGGTGAGCAGTTCTTC
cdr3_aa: CASSIATVAGGEQFF

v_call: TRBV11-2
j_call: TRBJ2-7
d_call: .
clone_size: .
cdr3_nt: TGTGCCAGCAGTTTTACCCTTTTAGACGAGCAGTACTTC
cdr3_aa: CASSFTLLDEQYF

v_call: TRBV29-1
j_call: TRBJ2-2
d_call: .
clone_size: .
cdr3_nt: TGCAGCGTGTCGACACTAAGATACACCGGGGAGCTGTTTTTT
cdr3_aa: CSVSTLRYTGELFF

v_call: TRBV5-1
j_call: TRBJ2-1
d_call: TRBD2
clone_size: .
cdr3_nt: TGCGCCAGCAGCCAACTAGCGGGAGGCAACAATGAGCAGTTCTTC
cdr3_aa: CASSQLAGGNNEQFF

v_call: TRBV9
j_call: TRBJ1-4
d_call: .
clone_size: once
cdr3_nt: TGTGCCAGCAGCGTATTGGGGTTGGGTGGTGAAAAACTGTTTTTT
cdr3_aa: CASSVLGLGGEKLFF

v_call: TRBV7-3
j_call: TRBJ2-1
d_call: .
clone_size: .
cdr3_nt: TGTGCCAGCAGCCCCGCAGCGGGCTCCTACAATGAGCAGTTCTTC
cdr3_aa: CASSPAAGSYNEQFF

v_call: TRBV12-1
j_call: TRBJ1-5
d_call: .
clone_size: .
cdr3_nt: TGTGCCAGCAGCTTTTATTCTCACAGAGATCAGCCCCAGCATTTT
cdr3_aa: CASSFYSHRDQPQHF

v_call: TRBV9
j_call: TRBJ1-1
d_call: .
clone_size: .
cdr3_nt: TGTGCCAGCAGCGTAGGTACCGCAAATAGGGACACTGAAGCTTTCTTT
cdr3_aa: CASSVGTANRDTEAFF

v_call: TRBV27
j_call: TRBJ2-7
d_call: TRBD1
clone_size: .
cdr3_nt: TGTGCCAGCAGTAAAGGACAGGGGGTCTACGAGCAGTACTTC
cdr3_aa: CASSKGQGVYEQYF

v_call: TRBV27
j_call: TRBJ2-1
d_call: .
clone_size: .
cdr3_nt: TGTGCCAGCACTAAGTTTGGATACTCCTACAATGAGCAGTTCTTC
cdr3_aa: CASTKFGYSYNEQFF

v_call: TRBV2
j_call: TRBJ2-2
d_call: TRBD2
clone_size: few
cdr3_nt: TGTGCCAGTTGCTCGGGAGGAAACACCGGGGAGCTGTTTTTT
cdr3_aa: CASCSGGNTGELFF

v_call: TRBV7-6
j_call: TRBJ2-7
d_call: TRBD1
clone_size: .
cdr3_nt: TGTGCCAGCAGCCCCAGGACAGGGATCTACGAGCAGTACTTC
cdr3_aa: CASSPRTGIYEQYF

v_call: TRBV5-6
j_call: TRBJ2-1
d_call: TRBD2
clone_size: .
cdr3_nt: TGTGCCAGCAGTGTCGGGACTAGCGGGAACAATGAGCAGTTCTTC
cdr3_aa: CASSVGTSGNNEQFF

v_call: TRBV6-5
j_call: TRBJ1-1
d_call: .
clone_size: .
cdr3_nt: TGTGCCAGCAATATACTGAAAGGGGAATGGACTGAAGCTTTCTTT
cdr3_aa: CASNILKGEWTEAFF

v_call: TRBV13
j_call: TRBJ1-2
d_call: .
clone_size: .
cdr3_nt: TGTGCCAGCAGCTTAGTGGGTGACTATGGCTACACCTTC
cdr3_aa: CASSLVGDYGYTF

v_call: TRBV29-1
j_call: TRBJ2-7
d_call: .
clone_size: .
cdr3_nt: TGCAGCGTCGAGGGGGGACGACTCGAGCAGTACTTC
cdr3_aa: CSVEGGRLEQYF

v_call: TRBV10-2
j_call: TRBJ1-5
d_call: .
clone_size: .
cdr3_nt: TGCGCCAGCAGTGACCCTACAGGGAGTGGCAATCAGCCCCAGCATTTT
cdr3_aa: CASSDPTGSGNQPQHF

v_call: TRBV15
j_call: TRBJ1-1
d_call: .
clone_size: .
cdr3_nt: TGTGCCACCAGCAGAGATATTAGCACTGAAGCTTTCTTT
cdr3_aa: CATSRDISTEAFF

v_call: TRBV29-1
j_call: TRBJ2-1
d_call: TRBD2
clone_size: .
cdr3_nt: TGCGGAAGGACTAGCGGGACCCACAATGAGCAGTTCTTC
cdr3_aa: CGRTSGTHNEQFF

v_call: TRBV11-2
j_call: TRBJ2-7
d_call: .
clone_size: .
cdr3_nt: TGTGCCAGCAGCTTAGACGTCTACGAGCAGTACTTC
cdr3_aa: CASSLDVYEQYF

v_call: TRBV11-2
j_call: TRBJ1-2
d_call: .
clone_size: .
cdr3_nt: TGTGCCAGCAGCTTACAGTCGCGCTACACCTTC
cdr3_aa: CASSLQSRYTF

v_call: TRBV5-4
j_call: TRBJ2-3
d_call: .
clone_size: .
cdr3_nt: TGTGCCAGCAGCCCTCGTTTTACTAGCACAGATACGCAGTATTTT
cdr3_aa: CASSPRFTSTDTQYF